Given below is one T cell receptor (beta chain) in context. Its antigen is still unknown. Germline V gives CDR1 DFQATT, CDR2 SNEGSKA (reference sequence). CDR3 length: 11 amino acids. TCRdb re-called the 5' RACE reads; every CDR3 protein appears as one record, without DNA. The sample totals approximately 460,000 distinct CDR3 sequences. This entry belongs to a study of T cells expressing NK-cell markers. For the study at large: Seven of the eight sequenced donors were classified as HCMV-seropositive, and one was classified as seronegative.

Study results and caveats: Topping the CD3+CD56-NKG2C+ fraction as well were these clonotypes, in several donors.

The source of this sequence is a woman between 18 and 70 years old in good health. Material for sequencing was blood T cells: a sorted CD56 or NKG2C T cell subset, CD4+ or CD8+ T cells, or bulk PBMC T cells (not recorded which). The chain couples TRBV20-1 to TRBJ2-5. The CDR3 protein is CSARELGTQYF.